This T cell receptor beta chain was profiled in a study of blood T cell repertoires in COVID-19. Profiled with immunoSEQ multiplex PCR; TCRdb holds only in-frame clones, not every one. This table has around 100,000 clones, around 90% appearing once. During active infection, Seattle patients enrolled and were then monitored through disease. The sequencing input was peripheral blood. This receptor was taken from a woman between 45 and 60 years old with COVID-19, enrolled during active disease.

CDR3 region: CASSQDQGEQANTGELFF. The CDR3 DNA sequence: TGCGCCAGCAGCCAAGATCAAGGGGAACAGGCGAACACCGGGGAGCTGTTTTTT. The V gene is TRBV4-3, the J gene TRBJ2-2; possibly TRBD1 for D (5 bases). With 0 bases removed from V and 0 bases from J, the gap between germline ends came to 14 bases. The CDR3 runs 18 residues. Germline V gives CDR1 LGHNA, CDR2 YSLEER.